This TCR beta chain was captured by sequencing in a study of T cells in Graves' hyperthyroidism and ophthalmopathy. Study results and caveats: Appearing also in blood were most of the thyroid clonotypes expanded above 0.001.

This clonotype occurred once. Its target is not known. Trimming left V 5 bases short and J 2 bases short, with 22 bases between. Germline values: CDR1 SEHNR, CDR2 FQNEAQ (reference sequence). This CDR3 spans 17 amino acids. Using RNA transcripts as the source, TCR beta CDR3 regions were amplified. HTBI primers drove first-round RT-PCR of the TCR CDR3. Each CDR3 protein gets one entry after TCRdb re-called the multiplex PCR reads with MiXCR. The profile shows more than 500,000 distinct CDR3 sequences, 40% to 50% of them singletons. Sample: peripheral blood or thyroid tissue (not recorded which). The rearrangement joins TRBV7-9 to TRBJ2-7; a possible D gene is TRBD1 (6 bases). This receptor was identified in an adult woman with Graves' disease, either hyperthyroidism or ophthalmopathy (not recorded which). CDR3 DNA: TGTGCCAGCAGCCTCACCCCTCTGGGGGCAGCCCCCTACGAGCAGTACTTC. This translates into CASSLTPLGAAPYEQYF.